The 23 T cell receptor beta chains in this list originate from one sample, sequenced in a study of T cell repertoires in cytomegalovirus infection (dated 2019 in TCRdb). TCRdb shows the sequencer as Illumina HiSeq 1500. TCRdb redid the processing of the public reads, applying fastp at Q25 and MiXCR, and retained in-frame beta chains. When rows share a CDR3 protein, they turn into one entry using the most common DNA and genes. The sample table contains tens of thousands of distinct CDR3 sequences; only one count was recorded for around 3.8% of them. The ten largest clonotypes hold roughly 22% of the sample. Sequenced sample: PBMCs. The receptors here all came from a human donor in good health (CMV status not recorded). Some clones in this sample may be carry-over from other donors' samples.

The chain uses TRBV28 and TRBJ2-1; TRBD2 aligns across 7 bases. CDR1 is MDHEN and CDR2 is SYDVKM in the germline V gene. CDR3 length: 15 amino acids. V gave up 6 bases and J gave up 0 bases; unmatched junction bases: 5. The CDR3 sequence is CASSDGGNSYNEQFF. The CDR3 DNA follows: TGTGCCAGCAGCGACGGGGGGAACTCCTACAATGAGCAGTTCTTC.

In its sample, this clonotype was seen many times. The chain carries TRBV10-3 and TRBJ2-1, with 12 bases fitting TRBD2. Per the germline V gene, CDR1 is ENHRY and CDR2 is SYGVKD. The V and J ends lost 0 bases and 9 bases, in that order; junction bases with no gene match: 6. The CDR3 extends over 16 amino acids. The DNA of the CDR3 is TGTGCCATCAGTGAGTCAGCGACTAGCGGGAGACGTGAGCAGTTCTTC. This translates into CAISESATSGRREQFF.

The sample holds many counts of this clonotype. The J gene is TRBJ2-3, the V gene TRBV19; D is undetermined. The CDR3 runs 14 residues. From germline, CDR1 is LNHDA and CDR2 SQIVND (reference sequence). The germline V and J ends were trimmed by 5 bases and 1 base, with 10 bases remaining between them. CDR3 sequence (DNA): TGTGCCAGTAGTTCTGGGGTCGGCACAGATACGCAGTATTTT. Encoded protein: CASSSGVGTDTQYF.

This clonotype has more than one count but fewer than ten. The J gene is TRBJ2-7, the V gene TRBV7-2; 10 nucleotides agree with TRBD2. Unmatched junction bases numbered 7, after V lost 5 bases and J lost 0 bases. Germline CDR1 and CDR2: SGHTA and FQGNSA. The CDR3 has 16 amino acids. The CDR3 protein is CASSPSGGVSSYEQYF. In DNA, the CDR3 is TGTGCCAGCAGCCCAAGCGGGGGGGTAAGCTCCTACGAGCAGTACTTC.

This clonotype was found many times. The chain couples TRBV7-9 to TRBJ1-3; D gene unclear. CDR1 is SEHNR, CDR2 FQNEAQ, per germline (reference sequence). The CDR3 has 15 amino acids. With 5 bases removed from V and 2 bases from J, the gap between germline ends came to 13 bases. CDR3 coding DNA: TGTGCCAGCAGCCAACCCTCGGGAACTGGAAACACCATATATTTT. Protein sequence: CASSQPSGTGNTIYF. Looking up the rest from reference TRBV7-9 and TRBJ1-3 gives the full variable domain: DTGVSQNPRHKITKRGQNVTFRCDPISEHNRLYWYRQTLGQGPEFLTYFQNEAQLEKSRLLSDRFSAERPKGSFSTLEIQRTEQGDSAMYLCASSQPSGTGNTIYFGEGSWLTVV.

This clonotype was detected many times. This chain connects TRBV6-2 or TRBV6-3 to TRBJ2-7, with D hard to call. Germline lookup yields CDR1 MNHEY and CDR2 SVGEGT. This CDR3 comprises 16 residues. Trimming took 2 bases from V and 5 from J, leaving 19 bases between them. The CDR3 region has the DNA TGTGCCAGCAGTTACGCCTTGGGAAAATTAGGCGACGAGCAGTACTTC. It encodes CASSYALGKLGDEQYF.

In its sample, this clonotype was seen many times. The rearrangement joins TRBV7-2 to TRBJ2-5; D not certain. Germline V gene lookup returns CDR1 SGHTA and CDR2 FQGNSA. With 1 base removed from V and 5 bases from J, the gap between germline ends came to 17 bases. The CDR3 contains 16 residues. In nucleotides, the CDR3 is TGTGCCAGCAGCTTAGATCGTGGGTGGCGACGGGAGACCCAGTACTTC. Translated: CASSLDRGWRRETQYF.

In its sample, this clonotype was seen many times. The chain joins TRBV7-8 to TRBJ2-4, with a tentative D call TRBD2 (5 bases). The V and J ends lost 7 bases and 7 bases respectively, with 20 bases between them. The CDR3 consists of 15 residues. Germline-derived CDR1 and CDR2 are SGHVS and FQNEAQ. For the CDR3, the DNA is TGTGCCAGCACCATTTCTCGGGATTTGGGGAACATTCAGTACTTC. Translated: CASTISRDLGNIQYF. The full variable domain, with the rest looked up from reference TRBV7-8 and TRBJ2-4, is GAGVSQSPRYKVAKRGQDVALRCDPISGHVSLFWYQQALGQGPEFLTYFQNEAQLDKSGLPSDRFFAERPEGSVSTLKIQRTQQEDSAVYLCASTISRDLGNIQYFGAGTRLSVL.

In its sample, this clonotype was seen many times. The chain recombines TRBV5-1 with TRBJ1-1, with TRBD1 identical over 7 bases. The CDR3 covers 12 residues. Germline V gene data show CDR1 as SGHRS and CDR2 as YFSETQ. With 7 bases clipped from V and 4 bases from J, the junction kept 4 bases outside the gene matches. The CDR3 sequence: CASGTEATEAFF. In DNA form, the CDR3 reads TGCGCCAGCGGGACAGAAGCCACTGAAGCTTTCTTT.

This clonotype was seen at least ten times. The V gene is TRBV7-9, the J gene TRBJ2-1; D not resolved. Trimming took 6 bases from V and 9 from J, leaving 12 bases between them. This CDR3 contains 12 residues. Germline loops: CDR1 SEHNR, CDR2 FQNEAQ (reference sequence). CDR3 in amino acids: CASRQSRGEQFF. The CDR3 DNA follows: TGTGCCAGCAGGCAGTCTAGAGGTGAGCAGTTCTTC.

This clonotype was seen ten or more times. The J gene is TRBJ1-2, the V gene TRBV7-2; weak D call: TRBD1 (6 bases). Germline lookup yields CDR1 SGHTA and CDR2 FQGNSA. The V and J ends lost 1 base and 6 bases respectively, with 9 bases between them. The CDR3 extends over 13 amino acids. The CDR3 DNA sequence: TGTGCCAGCAGCTTAGGGACAGAAAATGGCTACACCTTC. Residues: CASSLGTENGYTF.

The table lists this clonotype with many counts. The genes are TRBV7-2 and TRBJ2-3; 7 nucleotides line up with TRBD2. The CDR3 runs to 15 residues. V lost 2 bases to trimming and J lost 0 bases; unmatched junction nucleotides: 2. Germline lookup yields CDR1 SGHTA and CDR2 FQGNSA. In DNA form, the CDR3 reads TGTGCCAGCAGCTTAAAGCGGGGAAGCACAGATACGCAGTATTTT. Translated: CASSLKRGSTDTQYF. The full variable domain, rest sourced from reference TRBV7-2 and TRBJ2-3, is GAGVSQSPSNKVTEKGKDVELRCDPISGHTALYWYRQSLGQGLEFLIYFQGNSAPDKSGLPSDRFSAERTGGSVSTLTIQRTQQEDSAVYLCASSLKRGSTDTQYFGPGTRLTVL.

This clonotype was counted many times. V usage is TRBV5-8 and J usage is TRBJ1-4, with D unresolved. Germline-derived CDR1 and CDR2 are SGHTS and YDEGEE. The V gene lost 6 bases and the J gene lost 4 bases, with 16 bases spanning the gap. The CDR3 contains 15 residues. DNA for the CDR3: TGTGCCAGCACTCCTCCCGGCAGATTTAATGAAAAACTGTTTTTT. As protein: CASTPPGRFNEKLFF.

This clonotype was recorded at least ten times. This rearrangement joins TRBV12-3 or TRBV12-4 to TRBJ1-2; 9 bases are a match to TRBD1. J gave up 1 base and V 6 bases, and 6 bases lay outside the gene matches. CDR3 length equals 15 residues. The CDR3 nucleotides read TGTGCCAGCAGGAAGACAGGGGGAGTTAACTATGGCTACACCTTC. This sequence encodes CASRKTGGVNYGYTF.

Comments on this clonotype: A much larger clone is a single base away; this may be a read error. Because it lacks the conserved phenylalanine or tryptophan at the end, this CDR3 is likely a read error. The chain uses TRBV7-2 and TRBJ1-1; TRBD1 matches 7 bases. The CDR3 runs to 18 residues. V lost 5 bases to trimming and J lost 0 bases; unmatched junction nucleotides: 15. In germline, CDR1 is SGHTA, CDR2 FQGNSA. The CDR3 sequence: CASSQNTGASRLNTEAFC. The CDR3 coding sequence is TGTGCCAGCAGCCAAAACACAGGGGCCTCGCGCTTGAACACTGAAGCTTTCTGT.

This clonotype has at least ten counts. For the CDR3, the DNA is TGTGCCAGCAGCTCGAGGGGAAATTCACCCCTCCACTTT. Protein sequence: CASSSRGNSPLHF. The chain joins TRBV7-6 to TRBJ1-6; D may be TRBD1 (5 bases). In germline, CDR1 is SGHVS, CDR2 FNYEAQ. V was clipped by 4 bases and J by 7 bases, with 8 bases between them. The CDR3 runs to 13 residues. Filled out from reference TRBV7-6 and TRBJ1-6, the complete variable domain reads GAGVSQSPRYKVTKRGQDVALRCDPISGHVSLYWYRQALGQGPEFLTYFNYEAQQDKSGLPNDRFSAERPEGSISTLTIQRTEQRDSAMYRCASSSRGNSPLHFGNGTRLTVT.

This clonotype was seen repeatedly, ten times or more. V is TRBV11-1 and J is TRBJ2-7; maybe TRBD2 (6 bases). Between the trimmed V and J ends, which lost 0 bases and 6 bases, there was a span of 12 bases. Germline V lookup: CDR1 SGHAT, CDR2 FQDESV (reference sequence). The CDR3 has 14 residues. This CDR3 reads CASSLASGTFEQYF. CDR3 nucleotides: TGTGCCAGCAGCTTAGCTAGCGGAACGTTCGAGCAGTACTTC.

In this sample, this clonotype turned up many times. V and J are TRBV6-2 or TRBV6-3 and TRBJ1-5; TRBD1 matches 9 bases. Germline CDR1 and CDR2: MNHEY and SVGEGT. The CDR3 runs to 15 residues. The J segment lost 6 bases and the V segment lost 6 bases, leaving 9 bases of the junction unmatched. CDR3 bases: TGTGCCAGCAGGCCCACAGGGGGCTTTGGTCAGCCCCAGCATTTT. It is translated as CASRPTGGFGQPQHF.

This clonotype occurred many times. The chain recombines TRBV7-3 with TRBJ2-5; 8 bases are a match to TRBD2. V lost 5 bases and J lost 3; bases outside the gene matches: 2. Germline loops: CDR1 SGHTA, CDR2 FQGTGA. This CDR3 spans 13 amino acids. The CDR3 DNA reads TGTGCCAGCAGCCGGGGACTAGAAGAGACCCAGTACTTC. Its protein product is CASSRGLEETQYF.

This clonotype was seen many times. CDR3 nucleotides: TGTGCCAGCTCACCCCTGGGGGGCTACGAGCAGTACTTC. It is translated as CASSPLGGYEQYF. The V and J genes are TRBV18 and TRBJ2-7; tentative D call: TRBD2 (6 bases). This CDR3 has 13 amino acids. Deletions cut 3 bases from V and 3 bases from J, with 9 bases between. The germline V gene has CDR1 KGHSH and CDR2 LQKENI.

Ten or more counts support this clonotype. The V gene is TRBV7-2, the J gene TRBJ2-3; 10 nucleotides line up with TRBD1. The CDR3 runs 15 residues. With V trimmed by 5 bases and J by 6 bases, 8 bases remained unmatched. Germline V CDR1 and CDR2: SGHTA, FQGNSA. This chain's CDR3 is CASSRRDRGSDTQYF. CDR3 coding DNA: TGTGCCAGCAGCCGACGGGACAGGGGTTCCGATACGCAGTATTTT.

This clonotype was recorded many times. This chain connects TRBV11-2 to TRBJ1-5; D is uncertain. The V gene lost 1 base and the J gene lost 3 bases, with 4 bases spanning the gap. The CDR3 contains 13 residues. Germline CDR1 SGHAT, CDR2 FQNNGV. The chain's CDR3 is CASSLGDNQPQHF. As DNA, the CDR3 is TGTGCCAGCAGCTTAGGGGACAATCAGCCCCAGCATTTT.

This clonotype was recorded many times. The rearrangement joins TRBV7-2 to TRBJ2-1; the match to TRBD2 covers 9 bases. Unmatched junction bases numbered 12, after V lost 2 bases and J lost 1 base. The germline CDR1 and CDR2 sequences are SGHTA and FQGNSA. The CDR3 contains 19 residues. This CDR3 reads CASSLLISGLANSYNEQFF. CDR3 in DNA: TGTGCCAGCAGCTTACTCATCTCTGGACTAGCGAATTCCTACAATGAGCAGTTCTTC.